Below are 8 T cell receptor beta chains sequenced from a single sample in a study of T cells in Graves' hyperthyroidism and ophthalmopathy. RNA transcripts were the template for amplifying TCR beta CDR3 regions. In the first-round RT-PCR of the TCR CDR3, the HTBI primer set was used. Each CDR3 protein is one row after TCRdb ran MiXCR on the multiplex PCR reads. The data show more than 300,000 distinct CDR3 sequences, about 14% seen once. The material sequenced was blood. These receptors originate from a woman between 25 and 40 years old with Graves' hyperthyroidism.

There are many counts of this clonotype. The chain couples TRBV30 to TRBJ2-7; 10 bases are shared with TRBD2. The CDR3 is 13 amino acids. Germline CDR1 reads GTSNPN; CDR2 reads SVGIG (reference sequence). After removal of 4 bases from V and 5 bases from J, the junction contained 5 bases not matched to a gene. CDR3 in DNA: TGTGCCTGGATGGTAGCGGGAGGCAACGAGCAGTACTTC. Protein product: CAWMVAGGNEQYF.

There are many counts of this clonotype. This chain's CDR3 is CASSYPLTDQPQHF. CDR3 coding DNA: TGTGCCAGCAGTTACCCCCTGACGGATCAGCCCCAGCATTTT. The rearrangement uses TRBV28 and TRBJ1-5; no firm D call. Germline V lookup: CDR1 MDHEN, CDR2 SYDVKM. This CDR3 has 14 residues. The ends were cut back, 4 bases at V and 5 bases at J, with 12 bases in the middle.

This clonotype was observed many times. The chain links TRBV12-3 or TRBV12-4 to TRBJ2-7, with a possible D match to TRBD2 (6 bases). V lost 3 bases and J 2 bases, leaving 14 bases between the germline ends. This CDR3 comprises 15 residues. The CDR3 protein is CASSFVAGRTYEQYF. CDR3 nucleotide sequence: TGTGCCAGCAGTTTTGTGGCGGGACGGACCTACGAGCAGTACTTC.

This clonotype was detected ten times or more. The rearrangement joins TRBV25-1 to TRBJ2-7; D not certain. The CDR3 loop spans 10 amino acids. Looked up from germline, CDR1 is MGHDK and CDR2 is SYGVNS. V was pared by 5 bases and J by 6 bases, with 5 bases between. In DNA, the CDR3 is TGTGCCAGCAGTTCTACCGAGCAGTACTTC. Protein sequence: CASSSTEQYF.

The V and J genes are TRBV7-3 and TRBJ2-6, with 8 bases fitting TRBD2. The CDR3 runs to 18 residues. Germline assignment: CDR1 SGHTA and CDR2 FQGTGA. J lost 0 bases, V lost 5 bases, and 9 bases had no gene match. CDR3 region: CASSPRRGGLSGANVLTF. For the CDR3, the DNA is TGTGCCAGCAGCCCCCGCCGGGGGGGGCTCTCTGGGGCCAACGTCCTGACTTTC.

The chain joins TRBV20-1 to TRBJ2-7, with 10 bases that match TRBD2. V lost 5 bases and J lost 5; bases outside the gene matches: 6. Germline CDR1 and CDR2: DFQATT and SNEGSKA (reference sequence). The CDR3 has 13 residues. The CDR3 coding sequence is TGCAGTGCTGGAGCTAGCGGGAGTAACGAGCAGTACTTC. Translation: CSAGASGSNEQYF.

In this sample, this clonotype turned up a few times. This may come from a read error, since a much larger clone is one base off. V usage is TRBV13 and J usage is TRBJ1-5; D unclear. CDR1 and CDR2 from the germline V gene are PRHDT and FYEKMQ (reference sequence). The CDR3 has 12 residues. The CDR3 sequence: CASSRYNRPQHF. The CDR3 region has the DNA TGTGCCAGCAGCCGCTACAATCGGCCCCAGCATTTT.

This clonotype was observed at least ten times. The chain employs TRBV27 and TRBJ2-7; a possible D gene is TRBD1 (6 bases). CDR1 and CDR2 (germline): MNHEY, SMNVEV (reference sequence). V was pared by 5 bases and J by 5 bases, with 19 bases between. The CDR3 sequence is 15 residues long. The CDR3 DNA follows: TGTGCCAGCAGTACGATTAGGGGGAGAAGGAACGAGCAGTACTTC. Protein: CASSTIRGRRNEQYF.